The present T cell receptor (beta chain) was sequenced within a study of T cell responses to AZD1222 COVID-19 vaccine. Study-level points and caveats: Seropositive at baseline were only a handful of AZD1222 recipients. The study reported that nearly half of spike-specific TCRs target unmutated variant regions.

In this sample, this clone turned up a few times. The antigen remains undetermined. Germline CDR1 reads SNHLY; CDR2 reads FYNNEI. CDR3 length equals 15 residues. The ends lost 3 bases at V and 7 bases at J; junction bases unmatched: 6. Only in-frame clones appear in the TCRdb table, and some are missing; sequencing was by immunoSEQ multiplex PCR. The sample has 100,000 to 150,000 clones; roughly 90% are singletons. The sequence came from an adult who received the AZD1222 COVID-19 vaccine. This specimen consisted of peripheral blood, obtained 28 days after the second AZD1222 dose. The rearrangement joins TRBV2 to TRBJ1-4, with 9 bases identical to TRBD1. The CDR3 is CASSDPGTGSEKLFF. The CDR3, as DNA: TGTGCCAGCAGTGACCCTGGGACAGGGTCTGAAAAACTGTTTTTT.